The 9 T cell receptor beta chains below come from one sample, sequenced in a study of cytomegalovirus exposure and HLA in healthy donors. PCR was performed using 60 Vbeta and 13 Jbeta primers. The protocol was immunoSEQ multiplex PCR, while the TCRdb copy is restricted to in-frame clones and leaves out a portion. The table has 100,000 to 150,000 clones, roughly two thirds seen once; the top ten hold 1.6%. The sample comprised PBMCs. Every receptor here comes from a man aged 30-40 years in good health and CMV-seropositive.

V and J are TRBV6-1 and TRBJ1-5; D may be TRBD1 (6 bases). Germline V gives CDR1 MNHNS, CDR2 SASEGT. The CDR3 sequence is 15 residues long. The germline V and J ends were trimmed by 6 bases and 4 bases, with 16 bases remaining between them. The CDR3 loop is CASSHRGGWNQPQHF. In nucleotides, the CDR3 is TGTGCCAGCAGCCATCGGGGGGGCTGGAATCAGCCCCAGCATTTT.

CDR3 DNA sequence: TGTGCCAGCAGCCAAGCGGGCTATGGCTACACCTTC. Translating gives CASSQAGYGYTF. V and J are TRBV7-3 and TRBJ1-2; the D is unclear. This CDR3 has 12 residues. Looked up from germline, CDR1 is SGHTA and CDR2 is FQGTGA. The V gene lost 5 bases and the J gene lost 4 bases, with 8 bases spanning the gap.

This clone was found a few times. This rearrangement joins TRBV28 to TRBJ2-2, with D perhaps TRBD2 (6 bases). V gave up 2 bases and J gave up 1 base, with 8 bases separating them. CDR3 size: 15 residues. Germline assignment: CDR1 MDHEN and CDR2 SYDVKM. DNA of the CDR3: TGTGCCAGCAGTTTAGCTAGCGAGAACACCGGGGAGCTGTTTTTT. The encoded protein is CASSLASENTGELFF.

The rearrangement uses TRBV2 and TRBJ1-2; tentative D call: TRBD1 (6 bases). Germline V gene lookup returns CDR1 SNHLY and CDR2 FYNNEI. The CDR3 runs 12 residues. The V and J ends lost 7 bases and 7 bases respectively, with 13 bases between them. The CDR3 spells CASTGDLGGYTF. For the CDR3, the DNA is TGTGCCAGCACAGGGGATTTGGGTGGCTACACCTTC.

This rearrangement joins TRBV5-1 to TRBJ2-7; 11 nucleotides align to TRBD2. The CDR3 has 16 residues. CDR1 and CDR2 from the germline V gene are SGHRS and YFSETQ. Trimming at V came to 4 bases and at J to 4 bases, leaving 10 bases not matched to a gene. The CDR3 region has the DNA TGCGCCAGCAGCCCAGCCGGACTAGCGGGTCCATACGAGCAGTACTTC. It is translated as CASSPAGLAGPYEQYF.

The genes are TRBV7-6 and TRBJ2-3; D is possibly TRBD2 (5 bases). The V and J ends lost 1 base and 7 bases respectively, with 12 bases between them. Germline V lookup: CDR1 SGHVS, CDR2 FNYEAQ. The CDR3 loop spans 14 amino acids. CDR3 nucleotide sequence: TGTGCCAGCAGCTTAGGGGGAGTAGGAAATACGCAGTATTTT. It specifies CASSLGGVGNTQYF.

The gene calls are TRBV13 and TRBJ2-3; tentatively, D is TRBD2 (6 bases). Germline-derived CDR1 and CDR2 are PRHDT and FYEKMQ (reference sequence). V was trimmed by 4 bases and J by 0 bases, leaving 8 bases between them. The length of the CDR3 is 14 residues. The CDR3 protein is CASSWGTSTDTQYF. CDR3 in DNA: TGTGCCAGCAGCTGGGGGACTAGCACAGATACGCAGTATTTT.

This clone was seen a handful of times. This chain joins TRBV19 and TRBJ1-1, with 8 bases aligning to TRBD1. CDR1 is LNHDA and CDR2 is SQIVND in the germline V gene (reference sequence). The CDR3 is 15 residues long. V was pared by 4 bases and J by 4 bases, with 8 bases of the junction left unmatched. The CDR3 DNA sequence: TGTGCCAGTAGTACTGGACAGGGCTGGGGCACTGAAGCTTTCTTT. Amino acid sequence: CASSTGQGWGTEAFF.

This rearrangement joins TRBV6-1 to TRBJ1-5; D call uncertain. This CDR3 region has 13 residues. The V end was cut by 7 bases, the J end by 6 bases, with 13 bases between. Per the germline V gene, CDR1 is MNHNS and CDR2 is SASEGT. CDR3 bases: TGTGCCAGCAAGCGAGGAGGCGGTCAGCCCCAGCATTTT. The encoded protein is CASKRGGGQPQHF.